This T cell receptor (beta chain) comes out of a study of metastatic and nonmetastatic thyroid tumors. All patients reached thyroid surgery having received no treatment beforehand. This clone was picked up many times. CDR3 length: 14 residues. V lost 0 bases and J lost 5, with 12 bases in between. CDR1 is SGHNT, CDR2 YYREEE, per germline (reference sequence). TCRdb re-called the PCR reads with MiXCR. This sample has 50,000 to 60,000 clones, with approximately 17% found just once. The sequenced sample consisted of blood. V and J are TRBV5-4 and TRBJ2-7, with D possibly being TRBD2 (5 bases). The sequence derives from a female donor with papillary thyroid cancer or a benign thyroid nodule (not recorded which). Some clones in this sample may be carry-over from other donors' samples. CDR3 loop: CASSLGRTLDEQYF. The CDR3 DNA is TGTGCCAGCAGCTTGGGCAGGACTTTGGACGAGCAGTACTTC.